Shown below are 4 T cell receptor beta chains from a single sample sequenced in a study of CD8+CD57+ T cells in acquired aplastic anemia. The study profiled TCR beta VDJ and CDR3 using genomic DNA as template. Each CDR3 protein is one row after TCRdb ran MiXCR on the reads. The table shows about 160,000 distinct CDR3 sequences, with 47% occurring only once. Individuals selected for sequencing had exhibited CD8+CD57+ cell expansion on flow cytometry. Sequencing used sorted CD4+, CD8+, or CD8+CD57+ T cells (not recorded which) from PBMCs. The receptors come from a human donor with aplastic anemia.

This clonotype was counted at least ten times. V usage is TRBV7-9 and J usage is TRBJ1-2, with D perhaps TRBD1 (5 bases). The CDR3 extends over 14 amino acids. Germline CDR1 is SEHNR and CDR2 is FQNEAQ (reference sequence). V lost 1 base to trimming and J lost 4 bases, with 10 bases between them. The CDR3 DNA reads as TGTGCCAGCAGCTTAGGGGGGTTTACCTATGGCTACACCTTC. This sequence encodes CASSLGGFTYGYTF.

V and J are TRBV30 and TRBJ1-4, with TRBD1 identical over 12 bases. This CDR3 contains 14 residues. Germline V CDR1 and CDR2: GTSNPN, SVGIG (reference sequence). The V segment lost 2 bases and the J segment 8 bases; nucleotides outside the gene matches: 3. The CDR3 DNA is TGTGCCTGGAGTAGGGACAGGGGGCGCGAAAAACTGTTTTTT. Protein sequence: CAWSRDRGREKLFF.

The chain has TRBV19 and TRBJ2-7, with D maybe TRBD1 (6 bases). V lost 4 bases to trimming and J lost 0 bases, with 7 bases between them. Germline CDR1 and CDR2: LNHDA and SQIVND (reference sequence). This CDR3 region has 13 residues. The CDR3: CASSNRDSYEQYF. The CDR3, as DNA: TGTGCCAGTAGTAACAGGGACTCCTACGAGCAGTACTTC.

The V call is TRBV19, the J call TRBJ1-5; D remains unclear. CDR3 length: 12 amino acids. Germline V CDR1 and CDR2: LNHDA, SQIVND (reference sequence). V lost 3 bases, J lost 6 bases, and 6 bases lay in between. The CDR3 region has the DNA TGTGCCAGTAGTATTGGAGGTCAGCCCCAGCATTTT. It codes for CASSIGGQPQHF.